This is a list of T cell receptor beta chains from one sample in a study of T cell responses to AZD1222 COVID-19 vaccine. Method: immunoSEQ multiplex PCR; TCRdb's copy keeps in-frame clones and lacks some. Among 90,000 to 95,000 clones listed, about 89% were seen once. Here the sequenced sample was peripheral blood, taken on day 0 of AZD1222 vaccination. The receptors originated from an adult in good health. Each CDR3 is given with its conserved first and last residue. The D gene is left open where the match is weak.

cdr3_aa: CASSHSVGREQGYTF
v_call: TRBV9
d_call: NA
j_call: TRBJ1-2

cdr3_aa: CASSWGQGKTEAFF
v_call: TRBV5-1
d_call: TRBD1
j_call: TRBJ1-1

cdr3_aa: CASSTRGGTEAFF
v_call: TRBV5-1
d_call: NA
j_call: TRBJ1-1

cdr3_aa: CASSNQGYTEAFF
v_call: TRBV14
d_call: NA
j_call: TRBJ1-1

cdr3_aa: CASRVADTEAFF
v_call: TRBV21-1
d_call: NA
j_call: TRBJ1-1

cdr3_aa: CASSGGEQYF
v_call: TRBV28
d_call: NA
j_call: TRBJ2-7

cdr3_aa: CASSPISPGQGGSPLHF
v_call: TRBV18
d_call: TRBD1
j_call: TRBJ1-6

cdr3_aa: CATSRADRNTEAFF
v_call: TRBV15
d_call: NA
j_call: TRBJ1-1

cdr3_aa: CASSLAEGSPLHF
v_call: TRBV7-9
d_call: NA
j_call: TRBJ1-6

cdr3_aa: CASRGGTSTDTQYF
v_call: TRBV5-1
d_call: TRBD2
j_call: TRBJ2-3

cdr3_aa: CASSPQPREPYGYTF
v_call: TRBV18
d_call: NA
j_call: TRBJ1-2

cdr3_aa: CASSPYRTYSYEQYF
v_call: TRBV28
d_call: NA
j_call: TRBJ2-7

cdr3_aa: CASSSTGVGNEQYF
v_call: TRBV5-1
d_call: TRBD1
j_call: TRBJ2-7

cdr3_aa: CASQRLSSYEQYF
v_call: TRBV7-8
d_call: NA
j_call: TRBJ2-7

cdr3_aa: CASSYKGQDYGYTF
v_call: TRBV5-6
d_call: TRBD1
j_call: TRBJ1-2

cdr3_aa: CASSSGQGSYGYTF
v_call: TRBV5-1
d_call: TRBD1
j_call: TRBJ1-2

cdr3_aa: CASSLAGGIYGYTF
v_call: TRBV28
d_call: NA
j_call: TRBJ1-2

cdr3_aa: CASSQVGGDSPLHF
v_call: TRBV4-1
d_call: NA
j_call: TRBJ1-6

cdr3_aa: CASGPSGREETQYF
v_call: TRBV6-5
d_call: NA
j_call: TRBJ2-5

cdr3_aa: CASSLNRPAGTGELFF
v_call: TRBV5-1
d_call: NA
j_call: TRBJ2-2

cdr3_aa: CASSYSPGQTYEQYF
v_call: TRBV27
d_call: TRBD1
j_call: TRBJ2-7

cdr3_aa: CASSSDWGRQFF
v_call: TRBV7-2
d_call: NA
j_call: TRBJ2-1

cdr3_aa: CASSVGVREGTEAFF
v_call: TRBV9
d_call: NA
j_call: TRBJ1-1

cdr3_aa: CASSLAPLTRGTEAFF
v_call: TRBV7-2
d_call: NA
j_call: TRBJ1-1

cdr3_aa: CASSLKGGGAYEQYF
v_call: TRBV7-2
d_call: TRBD2
j_call: TRBJ2-7

cdr3_aa: CASSLGATTDTQYF
v_call: TRBV5-1
d_call: NA
j_call: TRBJ2-3

cdr3_aa: CASTLDREQLNTEAFF
v_call: TRBV7-9
d_call: TRBD1
j_call: TRBJ1-1

cdr3_aa: CASSLDTRTSGRALRETQYF
v_call: TRBV7-6
d_call: TRBD2
j_call: TRBJ2-5

cdr3_aa: CASSYRTPDHEQYF
v_call: TRBV6-2/TRBV6-3
d_call: NA
j_call: TRBJ2-7

cdr3_aa: CASSSGQGYREQYF
v_call: TRBV28
d_call: TRBD1
j_call: TRBJ2-7

cdr3_aa: CASSEGVGQPQHF
v_call: TRBV19
d_call: NA
j_call: TRBJ1-5

cdr3_aa: CAISGTDYNEQFF
v_call: TRBV6-5
d_call: TRBD1
j_call: TRBJ2-1

cdr3_aa: CATSDLRDRGFGNTIYF
v_call: TRBV24-1
d_call: TRBD1
j_call: TRBJ1-3

cdr3_aa: CASSHGQGKGAEQYF
v_call: TRBV4-2
d_call: TRBD1
j_call: TRBJ2-7

cdr3_aa: CASSLPGTLYGYTF
v_call: TRBV5-6
d_call: NA
j_call: TRBJ1-2

cdr3_aa: CASRGLAGGEQYF
v_call: TRBV10-1
d_call: TRBD2
j_call: TRBJ2-7